This T cell receptor beta chain derives from a study of T cells in Graves' hyperthyroidism and ophthalmopathy. The CDR3 sequence is 15 residues long. Germline V gene sequence: CDR1 MNHNS, CDR2 SASEGT. J gave up 8 bases and V 6 bases, and 9 bases lay outside the gene matches. Regions amplified from RNA transcripts were the TCR beta CDR3 regions. The HTBI set primed first-round TCR CDR3 RT-PCR. TCRdb re-analysed the multiplex PCR reads in MiXCR, keeping a single row per CDR3 protein. The repertoire consists of hundreds of thousands of distinct CDR3 sequences, with about an eighth occurring once and the leading ten covering 30% to 40%. PBMCs were sourced from around 10 ml fresh peripheral blood. The sample holds many counts of this clonotype.

The chain is built from TRBV6-1 and TRBJ2-1; TRBD2 aligns across 11 bases. Sequenced input: blood. The sequence was collected from a middle-aged woman with Graves' ophthalmopathy. CDR3 residues: CASSRTSGSLYEQFF. CDR3 in DNA: TGTGCCAGCAGCCGAACTAGCGGGAGTTTATATGAGCAGTTCTTC.